The 23 T cell receptor beta chains presented below share a single source sample, sequenced in a study of blood T cell repertoires in COVID-19. Using immunoSEQ multiplex PCR, the repertoire was profiled, and TCRdb retains in-frame clones only, with some absent. This table holds about 370,000 clones, 89% found once. The sample taken for sequencing was peripheral blood. The receptors originated from a woman between 25 and 40 years old with COVID-19, enrolled during active disease.

This chain links TRBV19 with TRBJ2-1; D possibly corresponds to TRBD2 (6 bases). Germline V gene sequence: CDR1 LNHDA, CDR2 SQIVND (reference sequence). Trimming removed 1 base from V and 3 bases from J, with 13 bases in between. This CDR3 is 16 amino acids long. In nucleotides, the CDR3 is TGTGCCAGTAGTATAGCGGGACTTTACGGCTACAATGAGCAGTTCTTC. Amino acids: CASSIAGLYGYNEQFF.

This clone was observed a single time. This rearrangement joins TRBV5-1 to TRBJ1-1; D is unresolved. CDR3 length equals 15 residues. V gave up 6 bases and J gave up 0 bases, with 15 bases separating them. CDR1 is SGHRS, CDR2 YFSETQ, per germline. The CDR3 DNA sequence: TGCGCCAGCAAATCCTCCGGAGGGATGAACACTGAAGCTTTCTTT. Its translation is CASKSSGGMNTEAFF.

The chain recombines TRBV7-9 with TRBJ2-1, with TRBD2 matching 10 bases. Germline V gene sequence: CDR1 SEHNR, CDR2 FQNEAQ (reference sequence). The V segment lost 1 base and the J segment 4 bases; nucleotides outside the gene matches: 7. The CDR3 loop spans 17 amino acids. This CDR3 is CASSLVLAGVYYNEQFF. The CDR3 coding sequence is TGTGCCAGCAGCTTAGTCCTAGCGGGGGTCTATTACAATGAGCAGTTCTTC. Full variable domain (outside the CDR3, taken from reference TRBV7-9 and TRBJ2-1): DTGVSQNPRHKITKRGQNVTFRCDPISEHNRLYWYRQTLGQGPEFLTYFQNEAQLEKSRLLSDRFSAERPKGSFSTLEIQRTEQGDSAMYLCASSLVLAGVYYNEQFFGPGTRLTVL.

This chain connects TRBV3-1 (or the pseudogene TRBV3-2) to TRBJ2-5; 10 positions agree with TRBD2. The CDR3 has 18 amino acids. The trim removed 1 base at V and 4 bases at J, leaving 12 bases unmatched. Germline CDR1 reads LGHDT; CDR2 reads YNNKEL (reference sequence). The CDR3 protein is CASSQGFSSGGWGETQYF. The CDR3 DNA reads TGTGCCAGCAGCCAAGGTTTTTCTAGCGGGGGATGGGGAGAGACCCAGTACTTC.

J is TRBJ2-5 and V is TRBV18; possibly TRBD1 for D (5 bases). The germline V gene has CDR1 KGHSH and CDR2 LQKENI. The CDR3 sequence is 15 residues long. Trimming took off 1 base at V and 3 bases at J, with 12 bases between the two ends. Here the CDR3 reads CASSPLQAGKETQYF. The CDR3, as DNA: TGTGCCAGCTCACCACTTCAGGCAGGGAAAGAGACCCAGTACTTC.

J is TRBJ2-3 and V is TRBV11-2; D unresolved. Germline CDR1 reads SGHAT; CDR2 reads FQNNGV. This CDR3 contains 14 residues. V dropped 4 bases and J dropped 6 bases, with 14 bases sitting between them. CDR3 loop: CASSSLIRADTQYF. The CDR3 bases are TGTGCCAGCAGCTCCTTGATCCGCGCGGATACGCAGTATTTT. Combining the CDR3 with reference TRBV11-2 and TRBJ2-3 gives the whole variable domain EAGVAQSPRYKIIEKRQSVAFWCNPISGHATLYWYQQILGQGPKLLIQFQNNGVVDDSQLPKDRFSAERLKGVDSTLKIQPAKLEDSAVYLCASSSLIRADTQYFGPGTRLTVL.

The V and J genes are TRBV4-1 and TRBJ2-7; TRBD2 agrees at 7 bases. The CDR3 loop spans 15 amino acids. Germline CDR1 is MGHRA and CDR2 is YSYEKL. Trimming removed 1 base from V and 2 bases from J; junction bases left unmatched: 5. The CDR3 here is CASSQAQGLPYEQYF. In DNA form, the CDR3 reads TGCGCCAGCAGCCAAGCCCAGGGACTACCCTACGAGCAGTACTTC.

The chain combines TRBV18 with TRBJ2-5, with D hard to call. This CDR3 is built from 11 residues. CDR1 KGHSH and CDR2 LQKENI come from the germline V gene. The V and J ends lost 3 bases and 5 bases respectively, with 4 bases between them. CDR3 DNA: TGTGCCAGCTCACCGCGGGAGACCCAGTACTTC. Translation gives CASSPRETQYF.

This rearrangement joins TRBV7-8 to TRBJ1-2; 7 nucleotides agree with TRBD1. Germline V gene sequence: CDR1 SGHVS, CDR2 FQNEAQ. This CDR3 is built from 15 residues. Trimming at V came to 1 base and at J to 4 bases, leaving 6 bases not matched to a gene. This chain's CDR3 is CASSLESGGLYGYTF. In DNA form, the CDR3 reads TGTGCCAGCAGCTTAGAGTCAGGGGGGCTCTATGGCTACACCTTC.

This chain joins TRBV2 and TRBJ2-7; tentative D call: TRBD2 (6 bases). Per germline, CDR1 SNHLY and CDR2 FYNNEI. V dropped 9 bases and J dropped 0 bases, with 15 bases sitting between them. CDR3 length: 14 amino acids. Written as DNA, the CDR3 is TGTGCCAGTAGGGTCGCGGGGAGCTCCTACGAGCAGTACTTC. This translates into CASRVAGSSYEQYF.

This clone was observed a single time. This chain's CDR3 is CASSLEPPSPTTTTGRTDTQYF. The DNA of the CDR3 is TGTGCCAGCAGCTTAGAACCCCCTTCTCCTACAACTACAACAGGGCGCACAGATACGCAGTATTTT. The chain has TRBV11-3 and TRBJ2-3; a possible D gene is TRBD1 (6 bases). In germline, CDR1 is SGHNT, CDR2 YENEEA. The CDR3 extends over 22 amino acids. Trimming cost V 0 bases and J 1 base, with 29 bases left between them.

The rearrangement joins TRBV7-2 to TRBJ2-7; 10 bases fit TRBD2. Germline values: CDR1 SGHTA, CDR2 FQGNSA. The V and J ends lost 5 bases and 2 bases, in that order; junction bases with no gene match: 6. This CDR3 is built from 15 residues. The chain's CDR3 is CASSLRTSGTYEQYF. The CDR3, as DNA: TGTGCCAGCAGCCTCCGGACTAGCGGAACCTACGAGCAGTACTTC.

CDR3 coding DNA: TGTGCCAGCAGCACCCGACTAGAAGAGTACCAAGAGACCCAGTACTTC. As protein: CASSTRLEEYQETQYF. The J gene is TRBJ2-5, the V gene TRBV7-8, with D maybe TRBD2 (6 bases). This CDR3 is 16 amino acids long. Between the trimmed V and J ends, which lost 5 bases and 0 bases, there was a span of 16 bases. The germline V gene has CDR1 SGHVS and CDR2 FQNEAQ.

This sequence joins TRBV6-5 and TRBJ1-5, with D tentatively TRBD1 (6 bases). The CDR3 has 14 amino acids. V was trimmed by 5 bases and J by 0 bases, leaving 8 bases between them. Germline V gives CDR1 MNHEY, CDR2 SVGAGI. CDR3 region: CASSNRVSNQPQHF. The CDR3 nucleotides read TGTGCCAGCAGTAACAGGGTTAGCAATCAGCCCCAGCATTTT.

The gene calls are TRBV6-5 and TRBJ2-1; 14 nucleotides align to TRBD2. The junction had 3 bases not matched to a gene; V was cut back by 4 bases and J by 4 bases. The germline CDR1 and CDR2 sequences are MNHEY and SVGAGI. The CDR3 runs 16 residues. The CDR3 sequence is CASSSRTSGRYNEQFF. The CDR3 nucleotides read TGTGCCAGCAGTTCCCGGACTAGCGGGAGGTACAATGAGCAGTTCTTC.

The chain carries TRBV28 and TRBJ1-4, with TRBD1 matching 10 bases. V was pared by 5 bases and J by 8 bases, with 5 bases of the junction left unmatched. CDR3 length: 14 residues. The germline V gene has CDR1 MDHEN and CDR2 SYDVKM. For the CDR3, the DNA is TGTGCCAGCAGTAACCGGGACAGGGGCGAAAAACTGTTTTTT. It translates to CASSNRDRGEKLFF. Full variable domain (missing parts from reference TRBV28 and TRBJ1-4): DVKVTQSSRYLVKRTGEKVFLECVQDMDHENMFWYRQDPGLGLRLIYFSYDVKMKEKGDIPEGYSVSREKKERFSLILESASTNQTSMYLCASSNRDRGEKLFFGSGTQLSVL.

The chain links TRBV19 to TRBJ2-1; no definite D call. Trimming left V 0 bases short and J 9 bases short, with 18 bases between. The CDR3 consists of 16 residues. The germline V gene has CDR1 LNHDA and CDR2 SQIVND (reference sequence). This CDR3 is CASSIDSVYGFGEQFF. CDR3 DNA: TGTGCCAGTAGTATAGATTCAGTCTACGGGTTTGGTGAGCAGTTCTTC.

The V and J genes are TRBV9 and TRBJ2-3; a weak D match, TRBD1 (6 bases). Trimming removed 6 bases from V and 3 bases from J, with 14 bases in between. CDR3 length: 14 residues. Germline lookup yields CDR1 SGDLS and CDR2 YYNGEE. The CDR3: CASNLGGVTDTQYF. CDR3 DNA: TGTGCCAGCAACTTAGGGGGAGTGACAGATACGCAGTATTTT.

The chain carries TRBV5-4 and TRBJ2-3; TRBD2 agrees at 7 bases. The CDR3 is 14 amino acids. The V and J ends lost 0 bases and 6 bases, in that order; junction bases with no gene match: 4. The germline V gene encodes CDR1 SGHNT and CDR2 YYREEE (reference sequence). The CDR3 DNA is TGTGCCAGCAGCTTGGGTCTAGCGGAGGATACGCAGTATTTT. Its protein is CASSLGLAEDTQYF.

This clone was counted a few times. The chain joins TRBV4-2 to TRBJ1-5; unclear D gene. Germline CDR1 reads LGHNA; CDR2 reads YNFKEQ. The CDR3 runs 15 residues. Trimming cost V 0 bases and J 2 bases, with 8 bases left between them. The CDR3, as DNA: TGTGCCAGCAGCCAAGATGTCGGAGGCAATCAGCCCCAGCATTTT. Its protein is CASSQDVGGNQPQHF.

The rearrangement joins TRBV5-4 to TRBJ2-1, with D tentatively TRBD2 (7 bases). The germline CDR1 and CDR2 sequences are SGHNT and YYREEE (reference sequence). The CDR3 length is 14 residues. V dropped 5 bases and J dropped 5 bases, with 14 bases sitting between them. The CDR3 nucleotides read TGTGCCAGCAGTAACAGGGAGGGGGACAATGAGCAGTTCTTC. It translates to CASSNREGDNEQFF.

The chain links TRBV6-5 to TRBJ1-1, with 10 positions matching TRBD1. CDR1 is MNHEY, CDR2 SVGAGI, per germline. CDR3 length: 14 amino acids. V dropped 8 bases and J dropped 3; count of bases not matched to a gene: 6. The CDR3 nucleotides are TGTGCCAGCCGAGGGGGACAGGGGCACACTGAAGCTTTCTTT. Translating it yields CASRGGQGHTEAFF.

This clone was found a few times. This rearrangement joins TRBV7-2 to TRBJ2-7; 8 bases are shared with TRBD2. After removal of 5 bases from V and 5 bases from J, the junction contained 5 bases not matched to a gene. This CDR3 has 13 amino acids. Germline V gene sequence: CDR1 SGHTA, CDR2 FQGNSA. The DNA of the CDR3 is TGTGCCAGCAGCCCCGGGGGGGGGCACGAGCAGTACTTC. Protein sequence: CASSPGGGHEQYF. The variable domain in full, with the rest retrieved from reference TRBV7-2 and TRBJ2-7, is GAGVSQSPSNKVTEKGKDVELRCDPISGHTALYWYRQSLGQGLEFLIYFQGNSAPDKSGLPSDRFSAERTGGSVSTLTIQRTQQEDSAVYLCASSPGGGHEQYFGPGTRLTVT.